A selection of T cell receptor beta chains follows, all from one sample in a study of regulatory T cells in long-lasting Graves disease. TCRdb itself ran the multiplex PCR reads through MiXCR, one entry per CDR3 protein. The sample shows approximately 540,000 distinct CDR3 sequences, more than 10% of them seen only once. The same data also contributed to another study, on T cells in Graves' hyperthyroidism and ophthalmopathy.

The sample here was peripheral blood mononuclear cells (PBMCs), taken at new diagnosis, from a patient treated with antithyroid drugs. The receptors derive from a woman aged 30 to 39 with Graves disease. The CDR3 runs from the conserved cysteine through the conserved F or W. Fields, in order: D gene, clone size, V gene, J gene, CDR3 DNA, CDR3 protein. D genes are given only for firm matches. The size field is filled for only some rows; it gives once, few, many or a size class.

d_gene: .
abundance: .
v_gene: TRBV19
j_gene: TRBJ1-4
CDR3nt: TGTGCCAGTAGGTGGAGAACTAATGAAAAACTGTTTTTT
CDR3aa: CASRWRTNEKLFF

d_gene: .
abundance: .
v_gene: TRBV20-1
j_gene: TRBJ1-5
CDR3nt: TGCAGTGCTAGTGTATTTGGACAGTCCAATCAGCCCCAGCATTTT
CDR3aa: CSASVFGQSNQPQHF

d_gene: TRBD1
abundance: many
v_gene: TRBV6-1
j_gene: TRBJ1-1
CDR3nt: TGTGCCAGCAGTGAGAGACAGGGGGCGGGAACTGAAGCTTTCTTT
CDR3aa: CASSERQGAGTEAFF

d_gene: .
abundance: many
v_gene: TRBV30
j_gene: TRBJ2-7
CDR3nt: TGTACCTGGAGTCAGACCCCGGACAGCTCCTACGAGCAGTACTTC
CDR3aa: CTWSQTPDSSYEQYF

d_gene: .
abundance: many
v_gene: TRBV24-1
j_gene: TRBJ1-2
CDR3nt: TGTGCCACCAGTGCGACGGACAGCTCTAACTATGGCTACACCTTC
CDR3aa: CATSATDSSNYGYTF

d_gene: TRBD2
abundance: .
v_gene: TRBV4-1
j_gene: TRBJ2-7
CDR3nt: TGCGCCAGCAGCCCCCGGGGGGTGGCCGAGCAGTACTTC
CDR3aa: CASSPRGVAEQYF

d_gene: .
abundance: many
v_gene: TRBV10-3
j_gene: TRBJ2-2
CDR3nt: TGTGCCATCAGTGCGGGCGGGAACACCGGGGAGCTGTTTTTT
CDR3aa: CAISAGGNTGELFF

d_gene: .
abundance: many
v_gene: TRBV6-2/TRBV6-3
j_gene: TRBJ1-2
CDR3nt: TGTGCCAGCAGGGGGGTTAACGGCAACTATGGCTACACCTTC
CDR3aa: CASRGVNGNYGYTF

d_gene: .
abundance: few
v_gene: TRBV9
j_gene: TRBJ2-5
CDR3nt: TGTGCCAGCAGCGTAGGGGGGACAGAGACCCAGTACTTC
CDR3aa: CASSVGGTETQYF

d_gene: TRBD2
abundance: .
v_gene: TRBV7-3
j_gene: TRBJ2-3
CDR3nt: TGTGCCAGCAGCTCTCGGACTAGCGGGGGTACGCAGTATTTT
CDR3aa: CASSSRTSGGTQYF

d_gene: .
abundance: many
v_gene: TRBV20-1
j_gene: TRBJ1-1
CDR3nt: TGCAGTGCTAGAGATAAGGGGGTCGGCTTCACTGAAGCTTTCTTT
CDR3aa: CSARDKGVGFTEAFF

d_gene: TRBD1
abundance: few
v_gene: TRBV30
j_gene: TRBJ2-1
CDR3nt: TGTGCCTGGACAGGGGGACGGTATGAGCAGTTCTTC
CDR3aa: CAWTGGRYEQFF

d_gene: .
abundance: .
v_gene: TRBV2
j_gene: TRBJ2-5
CDR3nt: TGTGCCAGCAGTGAACTTCGGGAGACCCAGTACTTC
CDR3aa: CASSELRETQYF

d_gene: .
abundance: many
v_gene: TRBV20-1
j_gene: TRBJ2-2
CDR3nt: TGCAGTGCTAGACCCCTTGGTAACACCGGGGAGCTGTTTTTT
CDR3aa: CSARPLGNTGELFF

d_gene: TRBD1
abundance: .
v_gene: TRBV27
j_gene: TRBJ2-7
CDR3nt: TGTGCCAGCAGTGCTGCCGGGACAGGCTCCTACGAGCAGTACTTC
CDR3aa: CASSAAGTGSYEQYF

d_gene: TRBD1
abundance: .
v_gene: TRBV28
j_gene: TRBJ1-1
CDR3nt: TGTGCCAGCAGTTTCGTCAGGGGGCGAGATGTTACTGAAGCTTTCTTT
CDR3aa: CASSFVRGRDVTEAFF

d_gene: TRBD1
abundance: many
v_gene: TRBV6-2/TRBV6-3
j_gene: TRBJ2-7
CDR3nt: TGTGCCAGCAGGGTAACAGGGGGCAGGAACGAGCAGTACTTC
CDR3aa: CASRVTGGRNEQYF

d_gene: .
abundance: many
v_gene: TRBV30
j_gene: TRBJ1-2
CDR3nt: TGTGCCTTCCCGTCAGGGAATTATGGCTACACCTTC
CDR3aa: CAFPSGNYGYTF

d_gene: .
abundance: .
v_gene: TRBV9
j_gene: TRBJ2-5
CDR3nt: TGTGCCAGCAGCTTCAGCCCAGCGGCCCAAGAGACCCAGTACTTC
CDR3aa: CASSFSPAAQETQYF

d_gene: .
abundance: few
v_gene: TRBV7-8
j_gene: TRBJ2-7
CDR3nt: TGTGCCAGCAGCTTGGGACGGGGAATTCCCTACGAGCAGTACTTC
CDR3aa: CASSLGRGIPYEQYF

d_gene: TRBD2
abundance: few
v_gene: TRBV14
j_gene: TRBJ2-7
CDR3nt: TGTGCCAGCAGCCAAGACCGGCCTAGCGGGTCCTATAACTCCTACGAGCAGTACTTC
CDR3aa: CASSQDRPSGSYNSYEQYF

d_gene: .
abundance: many
v_gene: TRBV30
j_gene: TRBJ2-1
CDR3nt: TGTGCCTGGAGTGTACTAGTCGATCCCTACAATGAGCAGTTCTTC
CDR3aa: CAWSVLVDPYNEQFF

d_gene: .
abundance: many
v_gene: TRBV2
j_gene: TRBJ1-4
CDR3nt: TGTGCCAGCATAGTCCAGCCAGAAGGAAAACTGTTTTTT
CDR3aa: CASIVQPEGKLFF

d_gene: TRBD2
abundance: .
v_gene: TRBV20-1
j_gene: TRBJ2-3
CDR3nt: TGCAGTGCTAGTGGCCTAGCGGGACACGGCACAGATACGCAGTATTTT
CDR3aa: CSASGLAGHGTDTQYF

d_gene: .
abundance: many
v_gene: TRBV20-1
j_gene: TRBJ2-2
CDR3nt: TGCAGTGCTAGAGACGGGGGGCGTATCACCGGGGAGCTGTTTTTT
CDR3aa: CSARDGGRITGELFF

d_gene: .
abundance: .
v_gene: TRBV19
j_gene: TRBJ2-1
CDR3nt: TGTGCCAGTAGTCCGATAGCGACCACCAATGAGCAGTTCTTC
CDR3aa: CASSPIATTNEQFF

d_gene: .
abundance: many
v_gene: TRBV18
j_gene: TRBJ2-4
CDR3nt: TGTGCCAGCTCATATACAGAACCGGTGACAAAAAACATTCAGTACTTC
CDR3aa: CASSYTEPVTKNIQYF

d_gene: TRBD1
abundance: few
v_gene: TRBV5-1
j_gene: TRBJ2-3
CDR3nt: TGCGCCAGCAGCCCAGAACAGGGGGCACGATCGGATACGCAGTATTTT
CDR3aa: CASSPEQGARSDTQYF

d_gene: TRBD2
abundance: many
v_gene: TRBV12-3/TRBV12-4
j_gene: TRBJ2-3
CDR3nt: TGTGCCAGCAGTCCTCTAGCGGGAGGAGGGGATACGCAGTATTTT
CDR3aa: CASSPLAGGGDTQYF

d_gene: .
abundance: many
v_gene: TRBV5-6
j_gene: TRBJ2-6
CDR3nt: TGTGCCAGCAGCTTGGTCCGTAGCTCTGGGGCCAACGTCCTGACTTTC
CDR3aa: CASSLVRSSGANVLTF

d_gene: .
abundance: .
v_gene: TRBV9
j_gene: TRBJ2-7
CDR3nt: TGTGCCAGCAGCCCGCGTCCGGACTATAGTCAGTTTCCCTACGAGCAGTACTTC
CDR3aa: CASSPRPDYSQFPYEQYF

d_gene: TRBD1
abundance: many
v_gene: TRBV12-3/TRBV12-4
j_gene: TRBJ2-6
CDR3nt: TGTGCCAGCAGTCCGGGACAGGGCCCCGGGGCCAACGTCCTGACTTTC
CDR3aa: CASSPGQGPGANVLTF

d_gene: TRBD2
abundance: .
v_gene: TRBV6-2/TRBV6-3
j_gene: TRBJ2-1
CDR3nt: TGTGCCAGCAGTTACGAGACTAGCGGGAGTAATGAGCAGTTCTTC
CDR3aa: CASSYETSGSNEQFF

d_gene: TRBD1
abundance: .
v_gene: TRBV6-1
j_gene: TRBJ2-6
CDR3nt: TGTGCCAGCACCCACCTACAGGGGTCTAGCTCTGGGGCCAACGTCCTGACTTTC
CDR3aa: CASTHLQGSSSGANVLTF

d_gene: .
abundance: once
v_gene: TRBV11-3
j_gene: TRBJ2-5
CDR3nt: TGTGCCAGCAGCTCCGCGGCGACAGAACAAGAGACCCATTACTTC
CDR3aa: CASSSAATEQETHYF

d_gene: TRBD2
abundance: few
v_gene: TRBV9
j_gene: TRBJ2-1
CDR3nt: TGTGCCAGCAGCGTAGTGGCTAGCGGGAGCCCTGAGCAGTTCTTC
CDR3aa: CASSVVASGSPEQFF

d_gene: .
abundance: few
v_gene: TRBV20-1
j_gene: TRBJ1-2
CDR3nt: TGCAGTGCGCGAGGGACTTTCTATGGCTACACCTTC
CDR3aa: CSARGTFYGYTF

d_gene: .
abundance: many
v_gene: TRBV7-9
j_gene: TRBJ2-5
CDR3nt: TGTGCCAGCAGCTCGGCAGGGACCCCCGGAGAGACCCAGTACTTC
CDR3aa: CASSSAGTPGETQYF

d_gene: .
abundance: many
v_gene: TRBV15
j_gene: TRBJ1-1
CDR3nt: TGTGCCTCTTCGGGGGGTGAGGTGAACACTGAAGCTTTCTTT
CDR3aa: CASSGGEVNTEAFF

d_gene: .
abundance: many
v_gene: TRBV28
j_gene: TRBJ1-2
CDR3nt: TGTGCCAGCAGTGCACCAAAGGGGGGCCTCTATGGCTACACCTTC
CDR3aa: CASSAPKGGLYGYTF